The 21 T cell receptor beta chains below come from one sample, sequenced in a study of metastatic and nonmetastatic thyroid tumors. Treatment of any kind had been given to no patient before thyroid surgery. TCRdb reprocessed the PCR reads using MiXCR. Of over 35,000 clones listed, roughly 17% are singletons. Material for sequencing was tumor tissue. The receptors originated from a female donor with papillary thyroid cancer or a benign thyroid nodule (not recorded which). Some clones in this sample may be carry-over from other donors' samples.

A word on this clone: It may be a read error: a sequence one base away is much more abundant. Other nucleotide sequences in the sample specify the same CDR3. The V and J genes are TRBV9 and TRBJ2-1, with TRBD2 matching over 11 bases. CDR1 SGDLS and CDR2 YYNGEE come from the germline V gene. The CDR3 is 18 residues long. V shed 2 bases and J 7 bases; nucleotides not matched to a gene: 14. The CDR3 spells CASSVSPLAGGPWNEQFF. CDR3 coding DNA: TGTGCCAGCAGCGTTAGCCCTTTAGCGGGAGGGCCGTGGAATGAGCAGTTCTTC.

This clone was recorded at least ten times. CDR3 sequence reads: CASSRRNEQFF. The CDR3, as DNA: TGTGCCAGCAGCCGACGCAATGAGCAGTTCTTC. The V and J genes are TRBV3-1 and TRBJ2-1; no definite D call. V was clipped by 4 bases and J by 6 bases, with 4 bases between them. Germline CDR1 LGHDT, CDR2 YNNKEL (reference sequence). The CDR3 length is 11 residues.

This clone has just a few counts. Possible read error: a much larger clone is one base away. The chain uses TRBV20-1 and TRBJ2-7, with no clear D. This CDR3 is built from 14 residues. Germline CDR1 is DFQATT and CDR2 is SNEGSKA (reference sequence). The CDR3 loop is CSARGVESSYEHYF. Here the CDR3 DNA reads TGCAGTGCTAGAGGGGTCGAAAGCTCCTACGAGCATTACTTC.

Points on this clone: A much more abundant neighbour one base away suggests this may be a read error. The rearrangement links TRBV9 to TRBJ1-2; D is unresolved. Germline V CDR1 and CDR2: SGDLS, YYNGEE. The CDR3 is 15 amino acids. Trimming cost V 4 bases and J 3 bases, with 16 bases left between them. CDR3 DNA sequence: TGTGCCAGCAGCTTTTCGGAAACCGGACACTATGGCTACACCTTC. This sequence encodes CASSFSETGHYGYTF.

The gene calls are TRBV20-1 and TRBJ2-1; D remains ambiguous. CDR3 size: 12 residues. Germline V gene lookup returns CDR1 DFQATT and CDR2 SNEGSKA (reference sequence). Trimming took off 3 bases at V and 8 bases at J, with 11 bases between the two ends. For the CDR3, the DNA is TGCAGTGCTAGTTCGGTCCCCCATGAGCAGTTCTTC. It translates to CSASSVPHEQFF.

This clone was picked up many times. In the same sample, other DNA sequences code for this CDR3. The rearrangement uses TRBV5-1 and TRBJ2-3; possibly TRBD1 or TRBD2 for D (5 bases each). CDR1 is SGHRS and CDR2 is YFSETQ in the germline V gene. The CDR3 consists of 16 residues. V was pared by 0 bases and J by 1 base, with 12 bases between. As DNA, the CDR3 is TGCGCCAGCAGCTTGGTAGTCGGGACGGGCACAGATACGCAGTATTTT. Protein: CASSLVVGTGTDTQYF.

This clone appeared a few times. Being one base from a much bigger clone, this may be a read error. CDR3 sequence reads: CASSKTVGEQFF. The CDR3 nucleotides read TGTGCCAGTAGCAAGACAGTGGGTGAGCAGTTCTTC. The genes are TRBV19 and TRBJ2-1, with D perhaps TRBD1 (5 bases). V was trimmed by 6 bases and J by 9 bases, leaving 12 bases between them. CDR1 LNHDA and CDR2 SQIVND come from the germline V gene (reference sequence). The CDR3 sequence is 12 residues long.

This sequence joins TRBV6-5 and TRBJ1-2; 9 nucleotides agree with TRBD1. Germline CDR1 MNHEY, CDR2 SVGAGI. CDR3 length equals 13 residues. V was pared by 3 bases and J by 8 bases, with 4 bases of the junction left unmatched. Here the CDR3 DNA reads TGTGCCAGCAGTTATACGGGACAGGGAGGCTACACCTTC. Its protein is CASSYTGQGGYTF.

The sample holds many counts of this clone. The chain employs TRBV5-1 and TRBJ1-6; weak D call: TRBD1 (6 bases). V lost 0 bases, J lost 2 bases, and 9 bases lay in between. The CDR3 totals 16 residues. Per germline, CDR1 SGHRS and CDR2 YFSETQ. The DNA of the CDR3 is TGCGCCAGCAGCTTGGGACAGGACACCTATAATTCACCCCTCCACTTT. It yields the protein CASSLGQDTYNSPLHF.

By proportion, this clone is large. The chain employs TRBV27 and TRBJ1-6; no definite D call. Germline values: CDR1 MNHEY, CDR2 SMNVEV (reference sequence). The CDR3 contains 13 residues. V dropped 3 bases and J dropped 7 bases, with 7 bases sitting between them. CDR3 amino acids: CASSFNMNSPLHF. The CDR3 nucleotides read TGTGCCAGCAGTTTCAACATGAATTCACCCCTCCACTTT.

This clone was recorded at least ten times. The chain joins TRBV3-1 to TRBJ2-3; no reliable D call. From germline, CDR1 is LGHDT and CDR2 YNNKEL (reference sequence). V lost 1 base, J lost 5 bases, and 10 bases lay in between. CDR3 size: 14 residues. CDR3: CASSQALTIDTQYF. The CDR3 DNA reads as TGTGCCAGCAGCCAAGCTCTGACAATAGATACGCAGTATTTT.

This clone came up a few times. CDR3 residues: CASSNTGTHGYTF. CDR3 coding DNA: TGTGCCAGTAGTAATACAGGGACCCATGGCTACACCTTC. The chain joins TRBV19 to TRBJ1-2, with a possible D match to TRBD1 (6 bases). The V and J ends lost 4 bases and 6 bases respectively, with 12 bases between them. The germline CDR1 and CDR2 sequences are LNHDA and SQIVND (reference sequence). The CDR3 is 13 amino acids.

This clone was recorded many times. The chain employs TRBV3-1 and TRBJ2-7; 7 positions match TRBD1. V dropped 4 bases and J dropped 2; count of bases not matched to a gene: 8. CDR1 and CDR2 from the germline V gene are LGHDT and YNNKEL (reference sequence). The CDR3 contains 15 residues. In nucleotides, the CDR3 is TGTGCCAGCAGCCTAAGAAAACAGGGGCCCTACGAGCAGTACTTC. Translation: CASSLRKQGPYEQYF.

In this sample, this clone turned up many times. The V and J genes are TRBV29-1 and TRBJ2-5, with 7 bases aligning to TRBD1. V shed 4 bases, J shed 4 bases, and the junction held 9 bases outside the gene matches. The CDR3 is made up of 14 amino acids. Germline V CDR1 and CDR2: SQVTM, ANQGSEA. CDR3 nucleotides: TGCAGCGTTGGATACAGGGGAACTACAGAGACCCAGTACTTC. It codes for CSVGYRGTTETQYF. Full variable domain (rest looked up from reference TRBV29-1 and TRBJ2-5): SAVISQKPSRDICQRGTSLTIQCQVDSQVTMMFWYRQQPGQSLTLIATANQGSEATYESGFVIDKFPISRPNLTFSTLTVSNMSPEDSSIYLCSVGYRGTTETQYFGPGTRLLVL.

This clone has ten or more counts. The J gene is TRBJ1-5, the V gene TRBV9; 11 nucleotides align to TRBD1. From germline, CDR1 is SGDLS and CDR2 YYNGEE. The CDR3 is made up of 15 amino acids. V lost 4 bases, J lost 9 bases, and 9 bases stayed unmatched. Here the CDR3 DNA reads TGTGCCAGCAGCTCAGAGGGGACAGGGGGGATGCCCCAGCATTTT. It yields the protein CASSSEGTGGMPQHF.

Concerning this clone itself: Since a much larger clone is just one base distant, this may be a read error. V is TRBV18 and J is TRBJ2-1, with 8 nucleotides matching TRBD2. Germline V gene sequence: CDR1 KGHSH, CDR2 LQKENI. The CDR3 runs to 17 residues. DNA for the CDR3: TGTGCCAGCCCACCACGGGAGGGTGGGGAGCTCTACAATGAGCAGTTCTTC. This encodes CASPPREGGELYNEQFF.

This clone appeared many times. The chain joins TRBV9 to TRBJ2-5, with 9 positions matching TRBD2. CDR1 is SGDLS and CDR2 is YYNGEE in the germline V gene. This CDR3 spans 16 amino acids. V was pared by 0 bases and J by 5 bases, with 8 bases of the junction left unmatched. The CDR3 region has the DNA TGTGCCAGCAGCGTAGATCCAGCGGGAGGAACGGAGACCCAGTACTTC. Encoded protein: CASSVDPAGGTETQYF.

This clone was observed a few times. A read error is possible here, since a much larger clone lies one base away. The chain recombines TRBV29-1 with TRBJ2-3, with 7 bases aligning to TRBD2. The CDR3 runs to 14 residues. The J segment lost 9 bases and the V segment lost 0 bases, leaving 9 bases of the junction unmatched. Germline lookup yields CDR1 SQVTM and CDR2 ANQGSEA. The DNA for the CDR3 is TGCAGCGTTGAAGAGGGACTATTGACAAACACGCAGTATTTT. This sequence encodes CSVEEGLLTNTQYF.

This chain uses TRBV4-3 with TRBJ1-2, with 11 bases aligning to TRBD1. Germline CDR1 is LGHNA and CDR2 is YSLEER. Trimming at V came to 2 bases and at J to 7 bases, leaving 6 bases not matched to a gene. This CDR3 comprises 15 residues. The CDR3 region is CASSQWGQGGGGYTF. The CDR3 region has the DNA TGCGCCAGCAGCCAATGGGGACAGGGGGGCGGTGGCTACACCTTC.

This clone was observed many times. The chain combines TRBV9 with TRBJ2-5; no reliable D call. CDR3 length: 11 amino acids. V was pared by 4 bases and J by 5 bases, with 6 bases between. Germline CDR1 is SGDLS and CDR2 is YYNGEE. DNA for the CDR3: TGTGCCAGCAGCCCCCTGGAGACCCAGTACTTC. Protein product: CASSPLETQYF.

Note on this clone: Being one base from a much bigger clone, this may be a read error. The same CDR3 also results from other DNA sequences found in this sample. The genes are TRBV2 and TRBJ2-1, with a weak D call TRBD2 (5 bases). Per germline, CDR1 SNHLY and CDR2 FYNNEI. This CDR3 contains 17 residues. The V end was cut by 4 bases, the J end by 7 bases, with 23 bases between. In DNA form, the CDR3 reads TGTGCCAGCAGTGTCGGTCTAGCCCCACCGTCACAAAATGAGCAGTTCTTC. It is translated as CASSVGLAPPSQNEQFF.